The TCR beta chain described here comes from a study of cytomegalovirus exposure and HLA in healthy donors. CDR3 length: 13 residues. V was cut by 1 base and J by 2 bases, with 6 bases left in between. The germline gives CDR1 ENHRY, CDR2 SYGVKD. Notes on the study in general: The authors listed 150 to 200 TCR beta chains as cytomegalovirus-associated.

The method was immunoSEQ multiplex PCR; TCRdb's version includes in-frame clones alone and lacks a portion of them. Counted here are 90,000 or so clones, 85% occurring once; the ten biggest clones make up 20% to 25%. This clone was seen more than once but under ten times. Its antigen is still unknown. The specimen sequenced was PBMCs. The sequence came from a man younger than 30 in good health and CMV-seropositive. J is TRBJ2-7 and V is TRBV10-3; D ambiguous. The CDR3 DNA follows: TGTGCCATCAGTGAGTACTCCCCCTACGAGCAGTACTTC. Protein product: CAISEYSPYEQYF.